The 32 T cell receptor beta chains below were found in one sample sequenced in a study of T cell responses to AZD1222 COVID-19 vaccine. The repertoire was sequenced with immunoSEQ multiplex PCR; TCRdb's copy has only in-frame clones and lacks some. The data show fewer than 200,000 clones, around nine tenths seen once. Sequencing used peripheral blood, obtained 28 days after the second AZD1222 dose. The origin of the receptors is an adult who received the AZD1222 COVID-19 vaccine.

The chain recombines TRBV6-5 with TRBJ1-4; TRBD1 is a possible D gene (5 bases). Germline V gene data show CDR1 as MNHEY and CDR2 as SVGAGI. The CDR3 is made up of 14 amino acids. V was trimmed by 6 bases and J by 8 bases, leaving 16 bases between them. This CDR3 is CASSTDSWGEKLFF. The DNA of the CDR3 is TGTGCCAGCAGCACCGACAGTTGGGGCGAAAAACTGTTTTTT.

This sequence joins TRBV25-1 and TRBJ1-1, with 7 bases fitting TRBD1. The V segment lost 5 bases and the J segment 6 bases; nucleotides outside the gene matches: 12. CDR3 size: 15 residues. The germline gives CDR1 MGHDK, CDR2 SYGVNS. In nucleotides, the CDR3 is TGTGCCAGCAGTAAAACAGGGGTAGGGTACCCTGAAGCTTTCTTT. Translated, it gives CASSKTGVGYPEAFF. Using reference TRBV25-1 and TRBJ1-1 for the parts outside the CDR3, the full variable domain is EADIYQTPRYLVIGTGKKITLECSQTMGHDKMYWYQQDPGMELHLIHYSYGVNSTEKGDLSSESTVSRIRTEHFPLTLESARPSHTSQYLCASSKTGVGYPEAFFGQGTRLTVV.

V and J are TRBV7-8 and TRBJ1-4; TRBD1 might be the D (5 bases). CDR1 and CDR2 (germline): SGHVS, FQNEAQ. The CDR3 covers 15 residues. Trimming pared 0 bases from V and 8 bases from J, leaving 13 bases between. For the CDR3, the DNA is TGTGCCAGCAGCTTAGCGCGCACGAAGGGGGAAAAACTGTTTTTT. Amino acids: CASSLARTKGEKLFF.

This rearrangement joins TRBV5-1 to TRBJ2-1; maybe TRBD1 (5 bases). The CDR3 runs to 11 residues. V gave up 5 bases and J gave up 9 bases, with 9 bases separating them. Germline V gene sequence: CDR1 SGHRS, CDR2 YFSETQ. The CDR3 loop reads CASSIRGEQFF. The CDR3 bases are TGCGCCAGCAGTATAAGGGGTGAGCAGTTCTTC.

V usage is TRBV6-5 and J usage is TRBJ2-3, with 9 bases identical to TRBD2. CDR1 is MNHEY, CDR2 SVGAGI, per germline. With V trimmed by 7 bases and J by 3 bases, 5 bases remained unmatched. CDR3 size: 14 residues. The CDR3 sequence is CASTGGLATDTQYF. Here the CDR3 DNA reads TGTGCCAGCACGGGGGGACTAGCAACAGATACGCAGTATTTT.

The chain carries TRBV3-1 (or the pseudogene TRBV3-2) and TRBJ1-2; D uncertain. Looked up from germline, CDR1 is LGHDT and CDR2 is YNNKEL (reference sequence). CDR3 length equals 14 residues. V shed 4 bases and J shed 5 bases, with 14 bases lying between them. DNA of the CDR3: TGTGCCAGCAGCCGACAACGGGGTCCGTATGGCTACACCTTC. This encodes CASSRQRGPYGYTF.

The chain is built from TRBV7-8 and TRBJ1-4; no clear D gene. V was pared by 4 bases and J by 10 bases, with 16 bases between. Germline loops: CDR1 SGHVS, CDR2 FQNEAQ. The CDR3 is made up of 14 amino acids. The CDR3 nucleotides read TGTGCCAGCAGCTCGGACGGGCAGCTAGGAAAACTGTTTTTT. This encodes CASSSDGQLGKLFF.

The chain employs TRBV6-7 and TRBJ1-2; possible D gene TRBD1, 6 bases. TRBV6-7 is assigned to the ORF class and has an uncertain function. Trimming took 2 bases from V and 5 from J, leaving 15 bases between them. CDR3 length equals 15 residues. The CDR3 DNA is TGTGCCAGCAGTTACGGGGGGGCGCGGCCGTATGGCTACACCTTC. Encoded protein: CASSYGGARPYGYTF.

The chain has TRBV7-9 and TRBJ1-2, with D maybe TRBD1 (5 bases). The V and J ends lost 5 bases and 5 bases respectively, with 12 bases between them. The CDR3 runs 13 residues. Germline values: CDR1 SEHNR, CDR2 FQNEAQ (reference sequence). CDR3 DNA sequence: TGTGCCAGCAGCGCACGCGGGGGATATGGCTACACCTTC. Translating gives CASSARGGYGYTF.

The chain is built from TRBV3-1 (or the pseudogene TRBV3-2) and TRBJ2-7; D may correspond to TRBD1 or TRBD2 (6 bases each). The length of the CDR3 is 13 residues. Germline-derived CDR1 and CDR2 are LGHDT and YNNKEL (reference sequence). Trimming removed 10 bases from V and 7 bases from J, with 20 bases in between. The CDR3 reads CATASGGAGEQYF. CDR3 coding DNA: TGTGCCACGGCCTCCGGGGGCGCGGGGGAGCAGTACTTC.

The V call is TRBV19, the J call TRBJ1-1, with D possibly matching TRBD1 (6 bases). Trimming removed 5 bases at V and 5 bases at J, with 15 bases between. Germline CDR1 reads LNHDA; CDR2 reads SQIVND (reference sequence). The CDR3 spans 14 residues. CDR3: CASSGGRYRTEAFF. In DNA, the CDR3 is TGTGCCAGTAGTGGGGGCAGGTATAGGACTGAAGCTTTCTTT.

This chain uses TRBV4-2 with TRBJ1-2; no definite D call. CDR1 and CDR2 (germline): LGHNA, YNFKEQ. V lost 0 bases and J 7 bases, leaving 9 bases between the germline ends. The CDR3 extends over 13 amino acids. CDR3 bases: TGTGCCAGCAGCCAAGAAGCCGGGCTTGGCTACACCTTC. This codes for CASSQEAGLGYTF.

This rearrangement joins TRBV5-1 to TRBJ1-5; D is perhaps TRBD1 (5 bases). The germline gives CDR1 SGHRS, CDR2 YFSETQ. Trimming removed 0 bases at V and 7 bases at J, with 14 bases between. The length of the CDR3 is 15 residues. CDR3 nucleotide sequence: TGCGCCAGCAGCTTGGAACCGGGGGGTGAACAGCCCCAGCATTTT. Translating it yields CASSLEPGGEQPQHF.

Details on this clone: Germline and junction disagree at one end, which may indicate a read error. Here the CDR3 reads CASSLGSGLPYF. The CDR3 DNA is TGTGCCAGCAGTTTGGGCAGCGGCCTGCCCTACTTC. This chain uses TRBV12-3 or TRBV12-4 with TRBJ1-2; D gene ambiguous. This CDR3 has 12 amino acids.

The chain recombines TRBV6-1 with TRBJ2-2, with D possibly called TRBD1 or TRBD2 (5 bases each). Trimming stripped 0 bases from V and 4 bases from J, with 9 bases between. CDR1 MNHNS and CDR2 SASEGT come from the germline V gene. This CDR3 has 15 amino acids. CDR3 residues: CASSEAHGATGELFF. The CDR3 DNA follows: TGTGCCAGCAGTGAAGCGCACGGGGCCACCGGGGAGCTGTTTTTT.

The gene calls are TRBV10-3 and TRBJ1-1; D is perhaps TRBD1 (6 bases). This CDR3 is 17 amino acids long. Germline CDR1 ENHRY, CDR2 SYGVKD. Deletions cut 7 bases from V and 3 bases from J, with 24 bases between. CDR3 protein: CAITSGSPRGKDTEAFF. CDR3 DNA: TGTGCCATCACCTCTGGATCGCCTAGGGGGAAGGACACTGAAGCTTTCTTT.

The chain uses TRBV15 and TRBJ1-2; TRBD1 matches at 10 bases. The CDR3 loop spans 16 amino acids. Germline-derived CDR1 and CDR2 are LNHNV and YYDKDF (reference sequence). Trimming took 2 bases from V and 6 from J; bases not matched to a gene: 9. This chain's CDR3 is CATSRFLSGTGDGYTF. Written as DNA, the CDR3 is TGTGCCACCAGCAGATTTTTATCCGGGACAGGGGATGGCTACACCTTC.

V is TRBV10-2 and J is TRBJ2-7; 8 positions match TRBD1. The germline V gene has CDR1 WSHSY and CDR2 SAAADI. V lost 3 bases, J lost 2 bases, and 9 bases stayed unmatched. This CDR3 contains 16 residues. The CDR3 bases are TGCGCCAGCAGTGACTTAAAGACAGGGGTGACCTACGAGCAGTACTTC. Amino acids: CASSDLKTGVTYEQYF.

This clone came up once. The V call is TRBV6-5, the J call TRBJ1-1; no clear D gene. V lost 0 bases, J lost 6 bases, and 8 bases lay in between. The CDR3 extends over 13 amino acids. Germline CDR1 and CDR2: MNHEY and SVGAGI. In DNA, the CDR3 is TGTGCCAGCAGTTACTCGGGCTTTTCTGAAGCTTTCTTT. Residues: CASSYSGFSEAFF.

The rearrangement links TRBV18 to TRBJ1-5, with 7 bases lining up with TRBD1. V was clipped by 5 bases and J by 0 bases; unmatched bases: 7. The length of the CDR3 is 16 residues. Germline CDR1 and CDR2: KGHSH and LQKENI. Here the CDR3 DNA reads TGTGCCAGCTCAAGCACCAGGGGGGGTAGCAATCAGCCCCAGCATTTT. It specifies CASSSTRGGSNQPQHF.

This chain's CDR3 is CASSLRPDTEAFF. CDR3 DNA sequence: TGTGCCAGCAGTCTAAGGCCAGACACTGAAGCTTTCTTT. The chain employs TRBV12-3 or TRBV12-4 and TRBJ1-1; no firm D call. This CDR3 is built from 13 residues. Trimming left V 5 bases short and J 3 bases short, with 10 bases between.

This clone was detected a few times. The chain recombines TRBV7-9 with TRBJ2-1; no firm D call. The CDR3 is made up of 12 amino acids. Germline V gene sequence: CDR1 SEHNR, CDR2 FQNEAQ (reference sequence). The V gene lost 5 bases and the J gene lost 7 bases, with 9 bases spanning the gap. The DNA of the CDR3 is TGTGCCAGCAGCCCCGGGCTTAATGAGCAGTTCTTC. As protein: CASSPGLNEQFF.

This chain joins TRBV10-3 and TRBJ1-6, with D possibly being TRBD1 (5 bases). Per germline, CDR1 ENHRY and CDR2 SYGVKD. V lost 5 bases to trimming and J lost 5 bases, with 10 bases between them. The length of the CDR3 is 14 residues. This CDR3 reads CAISPGRNNSPLHF. CDR3 coding DNA: TGTGCCATCAGTCCGGGACGGAATAATTCACCCCTCCACTTT.

J is TRBJ1-1 and V is TRBV3-1 (or the pseudogene TRBV3-2), with TRBD1 as a possible D gene (6 bases). CDR3 size: 15 residues. Trimming took 4 bases from V and 11 from J, leaving 23 bases between them. Looked up from germline, CDR1 is LGHDT and CDR2 is YNNKEL (reference sequence). CDR3 sequence: CASSPGTGNGREAFF. Written as DNA, the CDR3 is TGTGCCAGCAGCCCTGGAACAGGGAATGGAAGGGAGGCTTTCTTT.

The J gene is TRBJ1-6, the V gene TRBV5-6; 8 positions agree with TRBD1. From germline, CDR1 is SGHDT and CDR2 YYEEEE. V lost 5 bases and J lost 7; bases outside the gene matches: 8. CDR3 length: 15 amino acids. In nucleotides, the CDR3 is TGTGCCAGCAGTCGACAGGGGCTCTTAAATTCACCCCTCCACTTT. It is translated as CASSRQGLLNSPLHF.

This chain links TRBV13 with TRBJ1-1; unclear D gene. Germline CDR1 and CDR2: PRHDT and FYEKMQ (reference sequence). Trimming removed 1 base at V and 4 bases at J, with 4 bases between. The CDR3 sequence is 12 residues long. The CDR3 sequence: CASSLDSTEAFF. The DNA for the CDR3 is TGTGCCAGCAGCTTAGATAGCACTGAAGCTTTCTTT.

This clone appeared a single time. This chain connects TRBV7-8 to TRBJ2-5, with TRBD2 matching over 8 bases. The V gene end was trimmed by 5 bases and the J gene end by 5 bases; junction bases not matched to a gene: 7. Looked up from germline, CDR1 is SGHVS and CDR2 is FQNEAQ. The CDR3 runs to 14 residues. CDR3 sequence: CASSRTSWVETQYF. The CDR3 DNA follows: TGTGCCAGCAGCCGGACTAGCTGGGTTGAGACCCAGTACTTC.

This clone was detected a few times. The genes are TRBV19 and TRBJ2-5; 7 nucleotides match TRBD1. V shed 6 bases and J 4 bases; nucleotides not matched to a gene: 8. The CDR3 has 14 residues. Looked up from germline, CDR1 is LNHDA and CDR2 is SQIVND (reference sequence). CDR3 DNA sequence: TGTGCCAGTAGGGACTCACGGACAGGAGAGACCCAGTACTTC. This gives the protein CASRDSRTGETQYF.

V and J are TRBV29-1 and TRBJ2-7; 10 bases line up with TRBD1. The CDR3 is made up of 18 amino acids. Germline lookup yields CDR1 SQVTM and CDR2 ANQGSEA. Losses at the gene ends were 6 bases for V and 4 bases for J; bases not matched to a gene: 21. The CDR3 loop reads CSVATGTGVFPHQYEQYF. CDR3 nucleotide sequence: TGCAGCGTAGCTACCGGGACAGGGGTTTTTCCCCACCAATACGAGCAGTACTTC.

This chain connects TRBV7-9 to TRBJ2-7; the D is unclear. The CDR3 extends over 11 amino acids. From germline, CDR1 is SEHNR and CDR2 FQNEAQ (reference sequence). Trimming removed 7 bases from V and 4 bases from J, with 8 bases in between. CDR3 nucleotides: TGTGCCAGCACCCATGAATACGAGCAGTACTTC. It encodes CASTHEYEQYF.

To note about this clone: Compared with germline, one end of the junction differs, possibly owing to a read error. The gene calls are TRBV18 and TRBJ1-2; 10 positions match TRBD1. This CDR3 region has 14 residues. CDR1 KGHSH and CDR2 LQKENI come from the germline V gene. CDR3 nucleotide sequence: TGTGCCAGTTCACTAGACAGGGGGCGAGACGGCTACACCTTC. Translated, it gives CASSLDRGRDGYTF. The complete variable domain, with remaining parts taken from reference TRBV18 and TRBJ1-2, reads NAGVMQNPRHLVRRRGQEARLRCSPMKGHSHVYWYRQLPEEGLKFMVYLQKENIIDESGMPKERFSAEFPKEGPSILRIQQVVRGDSAAYFCASSLDRGRDGYTFGSGTRLTVV.

V usage is TRBV2 and J usage is TRBJ1-1; the D gene is possibly TRBD1 (5 bases). The CDR3 has 14 amino acids. Germline CDR1 is SNHLY and CDR2 is FYNNEI. Trimming removed 4 bases at V and 1 base at J, with 10 bases between. The CDR3 DNA follows: TGTGCCAGCAGTGCCCAGGGCTCGAACACTGAAGCTTTCTTT. Translating gives CASSAQGSNTEAFF.